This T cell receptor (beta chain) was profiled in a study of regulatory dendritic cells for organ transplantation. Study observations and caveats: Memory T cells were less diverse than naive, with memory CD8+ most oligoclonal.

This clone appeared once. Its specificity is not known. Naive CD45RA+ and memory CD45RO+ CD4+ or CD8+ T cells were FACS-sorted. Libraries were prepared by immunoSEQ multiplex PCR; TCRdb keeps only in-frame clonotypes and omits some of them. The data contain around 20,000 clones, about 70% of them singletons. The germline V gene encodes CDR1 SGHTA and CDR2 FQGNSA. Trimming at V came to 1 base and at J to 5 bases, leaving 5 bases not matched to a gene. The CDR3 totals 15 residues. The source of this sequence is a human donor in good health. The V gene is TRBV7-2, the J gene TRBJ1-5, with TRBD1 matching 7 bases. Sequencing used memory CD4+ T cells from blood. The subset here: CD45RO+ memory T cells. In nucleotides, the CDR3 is TGTGCCAGCAGCTTAGTACGAGGGGGCGATCAGCCCCAGCATTTT. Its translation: CASSLVRGGDQPQHF.